Each of the 18 T cell receptor beta chains below was sequenced from the same sample in a study of T-cell memory formation after mild COVID-19. TCRdb processed the 5' RACE reads anew with MiXCR; each CDR3 protein has one entry. The profile covers around 340,000 distinct CDR3 sequences, with more than 15% appearing a single time and 20% to 25% taken by the ten largest. The sequenced sample was PBMCs or a T cell subset sorted from them (not recorded which). Receptors originate from a man between 18 and 35 years old who had mild COVID-19 (a few samples of this study predate the infection). Cell type and time point are not known.

The rearrangement uses TRBV23-1 and TRBJ1-2; D is uncertain. TRBV23-1 is known as an ORF, though its function is uncertain. V shed 4 bases and J shed 4 bases, with 10 bases lying between them. There are 13 residues in the CDR3. DNA of the CDR3: TGCGCCAGCAGTCGACCAGTTGGCTATGGCTACACCTTC. The encoded protein is CASSRPVGYGYTF.

The chain combines TRBV30 with TRBJ2-1; the D gene could be TRBD1 or TRBD2 (5 bases each). The germline CDR1 and CDR2 sequences are GTSNPN and SVGIG (reference sequence). Trimming left V 0 bases short and J 2 bases short, with 8 bases between. The CDR3 runs 14 residues. For the CDR3, the DNA is TGTGCCTGGAGTGTGTGGGGGACCTACAATGAGCAGTTCTTC. Translating it yields CAWSVWGTYNEQFF.

This clonotype was seen repeatedly, ten times or more. The J gene is TRBJ2-1, the V gene TRBV29-1, with D maybe TRBD2 (6 bases). From germline, CDR1 is SQVTM and CDR2 ANQGSEA. The V end lost 7 bases, the J end lost 2 bases, and 9 bases lay between the germline ends. This CDR3 is built from 12 residues. For the CDR3, the DNA is TGCAGCGGCGGGGACGCCTACAATGAGCAGTTCTTC. Translation gives CSGGDAYNEQFF.

The gene calls are TRBV4-3 and TRBJ1-1; 8 bases line up with TRBD1. The CDR3 totals 16 residues. Unmatched junction bases numbered 7, after V lost 3 bases and J lost 1 base. Germline lookup yields CDR1 LGHNA and CDR2 YSLEER. CDR3 bases: TGCGCCAGCAGCCAGGGGCCGGGACAGGAGAACACTGAAGCTTTCTTT. It yields the protein CASSQGPGQENTEAFF.

The chain combines TRBV7-7 with TRBJ2-3; TRBD2 matches 7 bases. Germline V CDR1 and CDR2: SSHAT, FNYEAQ (reference sequence). The V segment lost 5 bases and the J segment 8 bases; nucleotides outside the gene matches: 10. This CDR3 spans 14 amino acids. The CDR3: CASSPHPTSPTQYF. In nucleotides, the CDR3 is TGTGCCAGCAGCCCACACCCGACTAGCCCTACGCAGTATTTT.

There are many counts of this clonotype. The chain uses TRBV13 and TRBJ1-3; D remains unclear. There are 16 residues in the CDR3. The germline CDR1 and CDR2 sequences are PRHDT and FYEKMQ (reference sequence). V was pared by 5 bases and J by 0 bases, with 14 bases between. CDR3 coding DNA: TGTGCCAGCAGCCGTGCGACGCCGAGCTCTGGAAACACCATATATTTT. Its translation is CASSRATPSSGNTIYF.

A few counts support this clonotype. The chain is built from TRBV11-2 and TRBJ1-2, with D perhaps TRBD1 (6 bases). Germline loops: CDR1 SGHAT, CDR2 FQNNGV. Trimming took 4 bases from V and 8 from J, leaving 14 bases between them. The CDR3 has 13 residues. The CDR3 is CASSSYRVGGYTF. CDR3 nucleotides: TGTGCCAGCAGCTCATACAGGGTGGGGGGCTACACCTTC.

This clonotype has at least ten counts. This chain connects TRBV20-1 to TRBJ2-3, with 8 nucleotides matching TRBD2. This CDR3 spans 15 amino acids. Germline V gene data show CDR1 as DFQATT and CDR2 as SNEGSKA (reference sequence). V shed 6 bases and J 2 bases; nucleotides not matched to a gene: 10. Written as DNA, the CDR3 is TGCAGTGCAAGAACCGGGCGGGGGGACACAGATACGCAGTATTTT. Translating gives CSARTGRGDTDTQYF.

This clonotype appeared many times. The chain recombines TRBV4-1 with TRBJ1-1; D unclear. The length of the CDR3 is 13 residues. CDR1 is MGHRA, CDR2 YSYEKL, per germline. V was cut by 3 bases and J by 11 bases, with 16 bases left in between. The CDR3 coding sequence is TGCGCCAGCAGCCATCACGAGGAGCCGTGGGCTTTCTTT. Translating gives CASSHHEEPWAFF.

The rearrangement joins TRBV7-3 to TRBJ2-1, with D maybe TRBD2 (6 bases). V was cut by 8 bases and J by 7 bases, with 15 bases left in between. This CDR3 spans 13 amino acids. Germline values: CDR1 SGHTA, CDR2 FQGTGA. The CDR3 nucleotides are TGTGCCAGCGCCCGGGGGATGGATAATGAGCAGTTCTTC. Amino acid sequence: CASARGMDNEQFF.

This clonotype has ten or more counts. The chain joins TRBV5-4 to TRBJ2-5; maybe TRBD2 (7 bases). The CDR3 is 13 amino acids. V was shortened by 3 bases and J by 5 bases, with 11 bases between the two germline ends. Germline V gene sequence: CDR1 SGHNT, CDR2 YYREEE (reference sequence). CDR3 nucleotides: TGTGCCAGCAGCTACCGGGGGGCCGAGACCCAGTACTTC. Its translation: CASSYRGAETQYF.

This chain links TRBV7-2 with TRBJ1-5; D uncertain. The CDR3 has 15 amino acids. Per germline, CDR1 SGHTA and CDR2 FQGNSA. V lost 1 base, J lost 7 bases, and 14 bases lay in between. For the CDR3, the DNA is TGTGCCAGCAGCTTAGGTGGGGATAAGAGGCAGCCCCAGCATTTT. Amino acid sequence: CASSLGGDKRQPQHF.

This clonotype was counted between two and nine times. The gene calls are TRBV20-1 and TRBJ2-3; D may be TRBD2 (5 bases). Germline values: CDR1 DFQATT, CDR2 SNEGSKA (reference sequence). The V end was cut by 2 bases, the J end by 7 bases, with 10 bases between. The CDR3 runs 12 residues. The CDR3 reads CSARSGGYTQYF. The CDR3 region has the DNA TGCAGTGCTAGAAGCGGAGGATATACGCAGTATTTT.

The gene calls are TRBV19 and TRBJ1-1, with D maybe TRBD1 (5 bases). CDR3 size: 13 residues. Germline CDR1 LNHDA, CDR2 SQIVND (reference sequence). The V and J ends lost 7 bases and 4 bases respectively, with 13 bases between them. CDR3 in amino acids: CASTLVGGTEAFF. The CDR3 DNA reads as TGTGCCAGTACTCTCGTGGGGGGCACTGAAGCTTTCTTT.

The rearrangement uses TRBV6-2 or TRBV6-3 and TRBJ2-7, with 7 bases fitting TRBD2. The CDR3 sequence is 14 residues long. CDR1 and CDR2 from the germline V gene are MNHEY and SVGEGT. V dropped 6 bases and J dropped 2; count of bases not matched to a gene: 7. The CDR3 reads CASRSAGVTYEQYV. For the CDR3, the DNA is TGTGCCAGCAGATCGGCGGGGGTGACCTACGAGCAGTACGTC.

This clonotype occurred a few times. The chain carries TRBV4-1 and TRBJ1-1, with a tentative D call TRBD1 (5 bases). Germline V lookup: CDR1 MGHRA, CDR2 YSYEKL. V was cut by 1 base and J by 1 base, with 13 bases left in between. This CDR3 has 16 residues. CDR3 DNA sequence: TGCGCCAGCAGCCAAGGAGGCTCCGGGGGGAACACTGAAGCTTTCTTT. Translation: CASSQGGSGGNTEAFF.

This clonotype turned up a few times. The chain employs TRBV5-1 and TRBJ2-2; no clear D. The V end was cut by 1 base, the J end by 8 bases, with 6 bases between. The germline gives CDR1 SGHRS, CDR2 YFSETQ. This CDR3 region has 12 residues. The CDR3 DNA sequence: TGCGCCAGCAGCTTGTTTGGTGGGGAGCTGTTTTTT. As protein: CASSLFGGELFF.

This chain joins TRBV4-1 and TRBJ1-1; the D gene is possibly TRBD1 (5 bases). This CDR3 region has 13 residues. Trimming pared 2 bases from V and 12 bases from J, leaving 16 bases between. The germline CDR1 and CDR2 sequences are MGHRA and YSYEKL. The CDR3 is CASSQFSAGTTFF. The CDR3, as DNA: TGCGCCAGCAGCCAATTCTCGGCAGGGACCACTTTCTTT.